The rows below give T cell receptor beta chains drawn from one sample of a study of T cell responses to AZD1222 COVID-19 vaccine. Sequencing used immunoSEQ multiplex PCR; TCRdb keeps in-frame clones, though not all of them. Altogether about 180,000 clones are present, around nine tenths being singletons, with the ten largest covering roughly 0.49%. The sequencing used peripheral blood, collected on day 0 of AZD1222 vaccination. Every receptor here comes from an adult in good health. The CDR3 runs from the conserved cysteine through the conserved F or W. The D gene is left open where the match is weak. Not all rows give a size; the values are once, few, many and, for expanded clones, a class.

NA | TRBJ1-3 | TRBV9 | NA | CASSPRDGGVGNTIYF | TGTGCCAGCAGCCCGAGGGACGGGGGGGTCGGAAACACCATATATTTT
NA | TRBJ2-5 | TRBV19 | NA | CASSMGRGETQYF | TGTGCCAGTAGTATGGGCAGGGGAGAGACCCAGTACTTC
NA | TRBJ2-3 | TRBV5-1 | NA | CASSLEVAGINTDTQYF | TGCGCCAGCAGCTTGGAAGTGGCGGGGATTAACACAGATACGCAGTATTTT
TRBD2 | TRBJ2-3 | TRBV28 | NA | CASSAAGLAGISTDTQYF | TGTGCCAGCAGTGCAGCCGGACTAGCGGGGATAAGCACAGATACGCAGTATTTT
TRBD2 | TRBJ2-5 | TRBV4-3 | NA | CASSQDTRGGQETQYF | TGCGCCAGCAGCCAAGATACGCGGGGGGGGCAAGAGACCCAGTACTTC
TRBD2 | TRBJ2-1 | TRBV29-1 | once | CSVEDPLLAGGYNEQFF | TGCAGCGTTGAAGACCCATTACTAGCGGGGGGGTACAATGAGCAGTTCTTC
NA | TRBJ1-1 | TRBV15 | NA | CATSRDSGYEAFF | TGTGCCACCAGCAGAGATTCAGGGTATGAAGCTTTCTTT
TRBD1 | TRBJ1-5 | TRBV28 | NA | CASSLSGGQGGNQPQHF | TGTGCCAGCAGTTTGTCTGGGGGACAGGGCGGCAATCAGCCCCAGCATTTT
NA | TRBJ1-5 | TRBV11-2 | NA | CASRGTGGDQPQHF | TGTGCCAGCAGAGGAACGGGGGGCGATCAGCCCCAGCATTTT
NA | TRBJ2-3 | TRBV5-1 | NA | CASRGTGQTQYF | TGCGCCAGCAGGGGGACCGGCCAGACGCAGTATTTT
NA | TRBJ1-1 | TRBV11-2 | NA | CASSLVGGRMNTEAFF | TGTGCCAGCAGCTTAGTAGGGGGGCGCATGAACACTGAAGCTTTCTTT
NA | TRBJ2-3 | TRBV5-1 | once | CASSLDPRDTQYF | TGCGCCAGCAGCTTGGACCCGAGGGATACGCAGTATTTT
TRBD2 | TRBJ2-1 | TRBV5-4 | NA | CASSSGLAGTYNEQFF | TGTGCCAGCAGCTCGGGACTAGCGGGGACCTACAATGAGCAGTTCTTC
TRBD2 | TRBJ2-7 | TRBV28 | NA | CASTSGTSGERNF | TGTGCCAGCACGTCCGGGACTAGCGGGGAGAGGAACTTC
NA | TRBJ1-4 | TRBV19 | NA | CASSNQGPNEKLFF | TGTGCCAGTAGTAATCAGGGGCCTAATGAAAAACTGTTTTTT
NA | TRBJ1-5 | TRBV11-2 | NA | CASSLVQNQPQHF | TGTGCCAGCAGCTTAGTCCAAAATCAGCCCCAGCATTTT
NA | TRBJ1-5 | TRBV10-2 | NA | CATKDGFYSNQPQHF | TGCGCCACCAAGGACGGTTTCTATAGCAATCAGCCCCAGCATTTT
NA | TRBJ1-1 | TRBV18 | NA | CASSLVQGNPEAFF | TGTGCCAGCTCACTCGTACAGGGTAATCCTGAAGCTTTCTTT
NA | TRBJ2-2 | TRBV7-9 | NA | CASSLVAAGGANTGELFF | TGTGCCAGCAGCTTAGTTGCCGCCGGGGGCGCGAACACCGGGGAGCTGTTTTTT
NA | TRBJ2-5 | TRBV9 | NA | CASSFRVAPQETQYF | TGTGCCAGCAGCTTCAGGGTGGCCCCCCAAGAGACCCAGTACTTC
TRBD2 | TRBJ2-2 | TRBV3-1/TRBV3-2 | NA | CASSGREPTGELFF | TGTGCCAGCTCAGGGCGGGAGCCCACCGGGGAGCTGTTTTTT
NA | TRBJ2-6 | TRBV27 | NA | CATTFPQTGSGANVLTF | TGTGCCACTACCTTTCCCCAAACGGGCTCTGGGGCCAACGTCCTGACTTTC
TRBD2 | TRBJ2-7 | TRBV6-5 | few | CASSYLGSGRPGEQYF | TGTGCCAGCAGTTACTTGGGTAGCGGGCGACCGGGAGAGCAGTACTTC
NA | TRBJ1-5 | TRBV15 | NA | CATSRDRLEPQHF | TGTGCCACCAGCAGAGATCGGTTAGAGCCCCAGCATTTT
TRBD1 | TRBJ2-5 | TRBV19 | NA | CATSGGVETQYF | TGTGCCACCTCAGGGGGTGTCGAGACCCAGTACTTC
NA | TRBJ2-2 | TRBV9 | NA | CASSVADGELFF | TGTGCCAGCAGCGTAGCAGACGGGGAGCTGTTTTTT
NA | TRBJ2-1 | TRBV24-1 | NA | CATSDGVAGSYNEQFF | TGTGCCACCAGTGATGGAGTGGCAGGCTCCTACAATGAGCAGTTCTTC
NA | TRBJ1-4 | TRBV24-1 | NA | CATSDPARGNEKLFF | TGTGCCACCAGTGATCCAGCCAGAGGAAATGAAAAACTGTTTTTT
NA | TRBJ1-1 | TRBV7-8 | NA | CASSVGEGTEAFF | TGTGCCAGCAGCGTCGGCGAGGGAACTGAAGCTTTCTTT
TRBD2 | TRBJ2-3 | TRBV5-1 | NA | CASALASGSTDTQYF | TGCGCCAGCGCCCTGGCTAGCGGGAGCACAGATACGCAGTATTTT
NA | TRBJ1-6 | TRBV21-1 | once | CASSTGADRPPLHF | TGTGCCAGCAGCACCGGGGCAGACAGACCACCCCTCCACTTT
TRBD1 | TRBJ1-2 | TRBV9 | NA | CASSPDGTGHGYTF | TGTGCCAGCAGCCCCGACGGGACAGGGCACGGCTACACCTTC
NA | TRBJ1-3 | TRBV15 | NA | CATSRAGATGLNTIYF | TGTGCCACCAGCAGAGCTGGGGCCACAGGGTTAAACACCATATATTTT
NA | TRBJ1-2 | TRBV4-1 | NA | CASSQDGPAGYGYTF | TGCGCCAGCAGCCAAGATGGTCCGGCCGGCTATGGCTACACCTTC
TRBD2 | TRBJ2-7 | TRBV6-5 | NA | CASTQTSGTYEQYF | TGTGCCAGCACCCAGACTAGCGGCACCTACGAGCAGTACTTC
NA | TRBJ2-1 | TRBV12-2 | NA | CASRSDREGEQFF | TGTGCAAGTCGTTCCGATCGCGAGGGGGAGCAGTTCTTC
NA | TRBJ2-2 | TRBV15 | NA | CATSIQNTGELFF | TGTGCCACCAGCATTCAGAACACCGGGGAGCTGTTTTTT
TRBD1 | TRBJ2-5 | TRBV5-6 | once | CASSLQGTETQYF | TGTGCCAGCAGCTTACAGGGGACAGAGACCCAGTACTTC
TRBD2 | TRBJ2-7 | TRBV28 | NA | CASSLRGVVQQYF | TGTGCCAGCAGTTTGCGGGGGGTGGTTCAGCAGTACTTC
NA | TRBJ1-1 | TRBV7-6 | once | CASSLEENTEAFF | TGTGCCAGCAGCTTAGAGGAGAACACTGAAGCTTTCTTT